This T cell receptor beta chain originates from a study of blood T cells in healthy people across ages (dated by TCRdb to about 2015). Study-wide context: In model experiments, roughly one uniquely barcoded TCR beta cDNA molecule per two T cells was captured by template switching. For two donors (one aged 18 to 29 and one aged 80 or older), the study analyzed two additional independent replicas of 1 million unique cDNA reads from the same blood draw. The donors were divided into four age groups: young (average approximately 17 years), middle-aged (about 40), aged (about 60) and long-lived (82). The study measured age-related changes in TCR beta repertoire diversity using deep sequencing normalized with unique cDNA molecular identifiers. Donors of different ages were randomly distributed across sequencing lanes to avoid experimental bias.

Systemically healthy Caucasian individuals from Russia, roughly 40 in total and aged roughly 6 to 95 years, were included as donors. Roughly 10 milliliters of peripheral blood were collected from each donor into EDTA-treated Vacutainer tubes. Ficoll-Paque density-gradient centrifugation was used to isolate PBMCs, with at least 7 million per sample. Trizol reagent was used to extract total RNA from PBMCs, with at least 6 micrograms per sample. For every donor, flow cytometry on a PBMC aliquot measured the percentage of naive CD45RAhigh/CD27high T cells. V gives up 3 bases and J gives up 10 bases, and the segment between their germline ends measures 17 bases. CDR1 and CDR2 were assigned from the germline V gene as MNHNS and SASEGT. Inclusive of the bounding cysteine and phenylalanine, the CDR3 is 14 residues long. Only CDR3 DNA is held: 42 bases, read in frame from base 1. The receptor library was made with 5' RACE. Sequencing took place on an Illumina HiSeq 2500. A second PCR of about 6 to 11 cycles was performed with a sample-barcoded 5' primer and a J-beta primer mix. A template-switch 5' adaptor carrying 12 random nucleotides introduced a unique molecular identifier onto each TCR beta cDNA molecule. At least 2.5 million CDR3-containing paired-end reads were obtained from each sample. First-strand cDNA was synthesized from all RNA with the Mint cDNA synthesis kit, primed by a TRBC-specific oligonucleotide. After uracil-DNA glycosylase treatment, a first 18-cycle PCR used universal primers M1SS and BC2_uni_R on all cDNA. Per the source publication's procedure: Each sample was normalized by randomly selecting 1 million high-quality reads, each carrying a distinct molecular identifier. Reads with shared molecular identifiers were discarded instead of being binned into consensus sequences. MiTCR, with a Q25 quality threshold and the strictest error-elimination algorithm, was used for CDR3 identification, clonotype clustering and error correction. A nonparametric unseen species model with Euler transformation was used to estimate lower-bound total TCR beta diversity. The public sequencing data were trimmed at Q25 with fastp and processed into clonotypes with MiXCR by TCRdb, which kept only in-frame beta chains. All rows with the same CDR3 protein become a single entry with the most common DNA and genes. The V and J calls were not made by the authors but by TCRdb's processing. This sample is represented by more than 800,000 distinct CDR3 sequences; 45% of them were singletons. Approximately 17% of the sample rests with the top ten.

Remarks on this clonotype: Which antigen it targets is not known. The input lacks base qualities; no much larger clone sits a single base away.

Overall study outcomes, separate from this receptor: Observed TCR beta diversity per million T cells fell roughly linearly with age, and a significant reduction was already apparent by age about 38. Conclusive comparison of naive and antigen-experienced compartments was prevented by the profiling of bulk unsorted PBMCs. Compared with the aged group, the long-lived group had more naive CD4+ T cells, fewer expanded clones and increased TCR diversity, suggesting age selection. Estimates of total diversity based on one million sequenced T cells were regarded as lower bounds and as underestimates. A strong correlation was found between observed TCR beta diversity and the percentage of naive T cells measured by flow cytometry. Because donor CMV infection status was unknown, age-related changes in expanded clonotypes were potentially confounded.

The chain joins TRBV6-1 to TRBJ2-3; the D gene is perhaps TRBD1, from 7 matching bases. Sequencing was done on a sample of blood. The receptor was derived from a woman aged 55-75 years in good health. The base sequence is TGTGCCAGCAGTGAGGCCAGGGGGGTCCTTGCGCAGTATTTT. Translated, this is CASSEARGVLAQYF.